This TCR beta chain came from a study of a mutant IDH1 vaccine in newly diagnosed glioma. Study-wide context: Radiotherapy alone preceded vaccination by 4-6 weeks; alternatively, vaccination started with temozolomide cycles.

Overall study findings and caveats: With respect to changes in top peripheral T cell clonotypes, pseudoprogression seemed unrelated.

Comments on this clone: Its antigen is as yet unknown.

Time point specified: week 23, last vaccination. In the vaccine, a single dose held 300 ug of the mutant IDH1 20-mer peptide, along with topical imiquimod. Profiling relied on immunoSEQ multiplex PCR, and the TCRdb table lists in-frame clones only, not all of them. The table records fewer than 45,000 clones, under 80% of them present only once. With 4 bases removed from V and 5 bases from J, the gap between germline ends came to 15 bases. The CDR3 sequence is 15 residues long. CDR1 is LGHNA, CDR2 YNFKEQ, per germline. V and J are TRBV4-2 and TRBJ2-1, with D possibly matching TRBD2 (5 bases). The material was PBMCs, obtained from a glioma patient whose treatment included an IDH1 peptide vaccine. This TCR was recovered from a man aged 50-59 years with glioma. In DNA, the CDR3 is TGTGCCAGCAGCCCCGGACCGACGGGGAACAATGAGCAGTTCTTC. It is translated as CASSPGPTGNNEQFF.